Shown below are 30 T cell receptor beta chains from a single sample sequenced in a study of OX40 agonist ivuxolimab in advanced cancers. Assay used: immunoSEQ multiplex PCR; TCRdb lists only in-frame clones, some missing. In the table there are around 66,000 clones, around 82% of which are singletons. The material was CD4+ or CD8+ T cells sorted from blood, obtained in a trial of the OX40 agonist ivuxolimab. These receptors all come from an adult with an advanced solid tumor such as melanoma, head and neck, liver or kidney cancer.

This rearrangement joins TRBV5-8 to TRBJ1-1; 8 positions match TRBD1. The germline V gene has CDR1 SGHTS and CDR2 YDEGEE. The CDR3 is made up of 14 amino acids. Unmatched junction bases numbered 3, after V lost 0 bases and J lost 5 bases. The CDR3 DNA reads TGTGCCAGCAGCTTGGAGACAGGGGTTACTGAAGCTTTCTTT. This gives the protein CASSLETGVTEAFF.

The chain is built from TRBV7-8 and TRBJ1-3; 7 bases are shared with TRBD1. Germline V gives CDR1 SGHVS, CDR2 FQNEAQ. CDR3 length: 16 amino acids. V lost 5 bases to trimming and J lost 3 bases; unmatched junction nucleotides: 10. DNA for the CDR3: TGTGCCAGCAGCCCATCCGGGACAGAGAGTGGAAACACCATATATTTT. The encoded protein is CASSPSGTESGNTIYF.

Here the CDR3 DNA reads TGTGCCAGCAATCGACCCCCCGGAGGTTTGGGTGAAAAACTGTTTTTT. Translating it yields CASNRPPGGLGEKLFF. V and J are TRBV28 and TRBJ1-4; D gene uncertain. Germline V gives CDR1 MDHEN, CDR2 SYDVKM. Trimming took 7 bases from V and 7 from J, leaving 22 bases between them. The CDR3 has 16 residues. Based on the CDR3 plus reference TRBV28 and TRBJ1-4, the full variable domain is DVKVTQSSRYLVKRTGEKVFLECVQDMDHENMFWYRQDPGLGLRLIYFSYDVKMKEKGDIPEGYSVSREKKERFSLILESASTNQTSMYLCASNRPPGGLGEKLFFGSGTQLSVL.

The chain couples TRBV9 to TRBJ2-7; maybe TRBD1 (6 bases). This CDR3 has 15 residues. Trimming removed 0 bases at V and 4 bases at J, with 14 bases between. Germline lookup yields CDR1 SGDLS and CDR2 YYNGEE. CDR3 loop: CASSVGALQGYEQYF. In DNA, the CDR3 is TGTGCCAGCAGCGTAGGTGCCCTACAGGGATACGAGCAGTACTTC.

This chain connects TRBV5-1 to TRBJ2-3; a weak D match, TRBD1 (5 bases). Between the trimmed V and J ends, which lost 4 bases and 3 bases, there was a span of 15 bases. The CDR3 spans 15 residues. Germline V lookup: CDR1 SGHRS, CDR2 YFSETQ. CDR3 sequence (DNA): TGCGCCAGCAGCGGTCCAGGGCTCGTGACAGATACGCAGTATTTT. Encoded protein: CASSGPGLVTDTQYF. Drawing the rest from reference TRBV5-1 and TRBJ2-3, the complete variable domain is KAGVTQTPRYLIKTRGQQVTLSCSPISGHRSVSWYQQTPGQGLQFLFEYFSETQRNKGNFPGRFSGRQFSNSRSEMNVSTLELGDSALYLCASSGPGLVTDTQYFGPGTRLTVL.

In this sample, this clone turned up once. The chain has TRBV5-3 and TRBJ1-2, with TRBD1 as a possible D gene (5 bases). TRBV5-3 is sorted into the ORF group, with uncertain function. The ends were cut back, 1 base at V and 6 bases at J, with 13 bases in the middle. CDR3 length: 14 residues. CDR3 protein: CARSLIRAVNGYTF. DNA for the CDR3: TGTGCCAGAAGCTTGATCAGGGCGGTAAATGGCTACACCTTC.

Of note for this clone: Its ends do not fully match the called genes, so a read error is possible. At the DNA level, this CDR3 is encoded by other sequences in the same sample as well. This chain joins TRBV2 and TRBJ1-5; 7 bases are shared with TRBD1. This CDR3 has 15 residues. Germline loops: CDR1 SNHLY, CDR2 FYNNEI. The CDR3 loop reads CASSGTVSAIQPQHF. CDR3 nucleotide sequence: TGTGCCAGTAGTGGGACAGTCTCCGCAATTCAGCCCCAGCATTTT. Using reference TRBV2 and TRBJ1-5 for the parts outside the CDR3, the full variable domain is EPEVTQTPSHQVTQMGQEVILRCVPISNHLYFYWYRQILGQKVEFLVSFYNNEISEKSEIFDDQFSVERPDGSNFTLKIRSTKLEDSAMYFCASSGTVSAIQPQHFGDGTRLSIL.

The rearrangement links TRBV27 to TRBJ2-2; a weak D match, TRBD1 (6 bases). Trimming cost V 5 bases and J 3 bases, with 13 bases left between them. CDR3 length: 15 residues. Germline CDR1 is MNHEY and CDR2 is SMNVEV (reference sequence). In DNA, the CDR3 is TGTGCCAGCAGTATGACAGGAGGTGACACCGGGGAGCTGTTTTTT. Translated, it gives CASSMTGGDTGELFF.

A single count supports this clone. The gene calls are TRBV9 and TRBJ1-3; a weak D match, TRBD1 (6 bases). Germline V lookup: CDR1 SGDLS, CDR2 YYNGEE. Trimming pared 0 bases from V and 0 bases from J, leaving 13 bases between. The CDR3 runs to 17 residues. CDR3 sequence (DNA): TGTGCCAGCAGCGTAGCAGATCAGGGGAACTCTGGAAACACCATATATTTT. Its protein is CASSVADQGNSGNTIYF.

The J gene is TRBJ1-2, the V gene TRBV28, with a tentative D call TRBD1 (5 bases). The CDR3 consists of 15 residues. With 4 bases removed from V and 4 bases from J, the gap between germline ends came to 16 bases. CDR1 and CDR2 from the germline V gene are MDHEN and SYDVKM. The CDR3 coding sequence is TGTGCCAGCAGTTCCTCCGCTTGGGGGGTCTATGGCTACACCTTC. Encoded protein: CASSSSAWGVYGYTF.

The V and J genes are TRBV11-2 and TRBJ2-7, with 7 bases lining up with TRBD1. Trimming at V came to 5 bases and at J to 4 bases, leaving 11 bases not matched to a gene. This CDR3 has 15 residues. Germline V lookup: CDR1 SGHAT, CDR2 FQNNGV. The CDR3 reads CASSETPGQLYEQYF. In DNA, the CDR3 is TGTGCCAGCAGCGAAACACCGGGACAGCTGTACGAGCAGTACTTC.

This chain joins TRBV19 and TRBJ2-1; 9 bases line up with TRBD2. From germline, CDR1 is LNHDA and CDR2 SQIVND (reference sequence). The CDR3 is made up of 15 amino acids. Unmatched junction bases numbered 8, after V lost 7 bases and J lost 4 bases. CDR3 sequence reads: CASKAGGFFYNEQFF. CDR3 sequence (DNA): TGTGCCAGTAAGGCGGGGGGGTTCTTTTACAATGAGCAGTTCTTC.

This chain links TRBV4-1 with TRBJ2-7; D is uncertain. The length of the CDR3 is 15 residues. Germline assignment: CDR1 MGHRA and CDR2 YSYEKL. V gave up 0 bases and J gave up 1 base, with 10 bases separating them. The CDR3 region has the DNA TGCGCCAGCAGCCAAGATCCAGGCCGGTCCTACGAGCAGTACTTC. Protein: CASSQDPGRSYEQYF.

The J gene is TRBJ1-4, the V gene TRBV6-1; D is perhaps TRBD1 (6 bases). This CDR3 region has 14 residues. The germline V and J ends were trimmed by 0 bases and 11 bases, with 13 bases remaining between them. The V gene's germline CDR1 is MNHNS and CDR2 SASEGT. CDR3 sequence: CASSEALQGSKLFF. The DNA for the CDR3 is TGTGCCAGCAGTGAAGCGCTTCAGGGGAGCAAACTGTTTTTT.

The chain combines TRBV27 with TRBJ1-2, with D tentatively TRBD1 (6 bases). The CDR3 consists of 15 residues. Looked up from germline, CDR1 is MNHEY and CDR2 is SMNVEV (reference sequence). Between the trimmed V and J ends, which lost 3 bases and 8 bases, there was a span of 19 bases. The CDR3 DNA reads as TGTGCCAGCAGTTTCCAAAGGGGGTCTTTGGGCGGCTACACCTTC. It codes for CASSFQRGSLGGYTF.

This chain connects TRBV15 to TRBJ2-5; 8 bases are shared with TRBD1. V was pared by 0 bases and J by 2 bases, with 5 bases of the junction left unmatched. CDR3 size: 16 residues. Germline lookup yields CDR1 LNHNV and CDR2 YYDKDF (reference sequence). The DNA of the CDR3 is TGTGCCACCAGCAGAGATTCGACAGGGGTACAAGAGACCCAGTACTTC. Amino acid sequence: CATSRDSTGVQETQYF.

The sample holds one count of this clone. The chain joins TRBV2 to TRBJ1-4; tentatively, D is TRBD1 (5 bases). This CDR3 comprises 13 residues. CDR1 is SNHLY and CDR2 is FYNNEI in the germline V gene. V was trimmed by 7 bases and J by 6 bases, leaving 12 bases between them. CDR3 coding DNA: TGTGCCAGCACCCAGGGTTGGGATGAAAAACTGTTTTTT. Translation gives CASTQGWDEKLFF.

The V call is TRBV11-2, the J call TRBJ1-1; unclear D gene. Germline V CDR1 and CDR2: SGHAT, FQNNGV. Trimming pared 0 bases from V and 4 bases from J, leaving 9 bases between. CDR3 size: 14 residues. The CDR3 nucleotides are TGTGCCAGCAGCTTAGACAGTATATTCACTGAAGCTTTCTTT. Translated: CASSLDSIFTEAFF.

In DNA, the CDR3 is TGTGCCAGCAGTGAGCATGGGGGACGTGCGTTTGATACGCAGTATTTT. Translating gives CASSEHGGRAFDTQYF. The chain links TRBV25-1 to TRBJ2-3; D may match TRBD1 or TRBD2 (5 bases each). The CDR3 extends over 16 amino acids. V lost 3 bases, J lost 6 bases, and 19 bases lay in between. Germline lookup yields CDR1 MGHDK and CDR2 SYGVNS.

The CDR3 bases are TGTGCCAGCAGACCGACTTCGGGGCGCGGTCAGCCCCAGCATTTT. As protein: CASRPTSGRGQPQHF. This chain joins TRBV27 and TRBJ1-5; D is perhaps TRBD1 (5 bases). Trimming pared 6 bases from V and 6 bases from J, leaving 18 bases between. Germline CDR1 is MNHEY and CDR2 is SMNVEV (reference sequence). This CDR3 is 15 amino acids long.

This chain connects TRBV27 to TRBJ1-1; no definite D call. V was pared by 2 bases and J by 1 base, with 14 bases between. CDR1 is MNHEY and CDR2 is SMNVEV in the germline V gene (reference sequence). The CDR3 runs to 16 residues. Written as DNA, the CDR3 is TGTGCCAGCAGTTTAATTAGTGGGCGCGGGAACACTGAAGCTTTCTTT. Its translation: CASSLISGRGNTEAFF.

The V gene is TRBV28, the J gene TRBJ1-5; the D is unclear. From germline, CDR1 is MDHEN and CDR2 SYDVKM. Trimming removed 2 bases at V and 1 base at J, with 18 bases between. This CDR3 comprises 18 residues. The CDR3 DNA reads TGTGCCAGCAGTTTAAGGCCCCCCGGGGTAGGGAGCAATCAGCCCCAGCATTTT. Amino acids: CASSLRPPGVGSNQPQHF.

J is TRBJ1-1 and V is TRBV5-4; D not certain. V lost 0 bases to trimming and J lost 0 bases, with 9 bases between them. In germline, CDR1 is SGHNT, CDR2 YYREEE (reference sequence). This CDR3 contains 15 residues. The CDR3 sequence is CASSLGGSMNTEAFF. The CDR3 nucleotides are TGTGCCAGCAGCTTGGGGGGTTCGATGAACACTGAAGCTTTCTTT.

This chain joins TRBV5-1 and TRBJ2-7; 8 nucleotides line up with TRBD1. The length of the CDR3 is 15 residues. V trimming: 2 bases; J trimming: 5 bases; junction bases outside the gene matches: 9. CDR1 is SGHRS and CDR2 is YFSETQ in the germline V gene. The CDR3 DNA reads TGCGCCAGCAGCTTCCTGGACAGGGACGTGGACGAGCAGTACTTC. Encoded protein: CASSFLDRDVDEQYF.

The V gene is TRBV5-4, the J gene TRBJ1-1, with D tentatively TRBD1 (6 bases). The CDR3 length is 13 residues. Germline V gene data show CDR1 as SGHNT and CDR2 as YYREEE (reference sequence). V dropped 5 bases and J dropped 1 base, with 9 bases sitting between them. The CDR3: CASRLTGNTEAFF. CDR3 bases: TGTGCCAGCAGATTGACAGGGAACACTGAAGCTTTCTTT.

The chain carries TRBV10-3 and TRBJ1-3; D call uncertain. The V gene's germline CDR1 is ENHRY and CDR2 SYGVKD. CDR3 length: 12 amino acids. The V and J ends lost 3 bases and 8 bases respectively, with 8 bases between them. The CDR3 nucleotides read TGTGCCATCAGTGAAGGGTGGGACACCATATATTTT. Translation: CAISEGWDTIYF.

The CDR3 here is CASSNSGGGGDTQYF. The DNA of the CDR3 is TGTGCCAGTAGTAATAGCGGGGGCGGAGGAGATACGCAGTATTTT. The chain uses TRBV19 and TRBJ2-3, with 9 nucleotides matching TRBD2. After removal of 4 bases from V and 5 bases from J, the junction contained 7 bases not matched to a gene. The germline V gene encodes CDR1 LNHDA and CDR2 SQIVND (reference sequence). CDR3 length equals 15 residues.

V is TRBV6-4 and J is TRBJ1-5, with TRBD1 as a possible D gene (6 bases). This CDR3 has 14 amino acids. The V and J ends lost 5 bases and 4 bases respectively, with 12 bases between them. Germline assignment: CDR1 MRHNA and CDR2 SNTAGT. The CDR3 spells CASSTLQGNQPQHF. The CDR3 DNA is TGTGCCAGCAGTACCCTCCAGGGGAATCAGCCCCAGCATTTT.

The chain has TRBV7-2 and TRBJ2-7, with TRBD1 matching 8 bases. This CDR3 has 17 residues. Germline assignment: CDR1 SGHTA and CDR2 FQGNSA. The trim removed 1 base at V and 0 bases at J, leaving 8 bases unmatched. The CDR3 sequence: CASSLGGTGIFSYEQYF. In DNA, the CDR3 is TGTGCCAGCAGCTTAGGTGGGACAGGTATCTTCTCCTACGAGCAGTACTTC.

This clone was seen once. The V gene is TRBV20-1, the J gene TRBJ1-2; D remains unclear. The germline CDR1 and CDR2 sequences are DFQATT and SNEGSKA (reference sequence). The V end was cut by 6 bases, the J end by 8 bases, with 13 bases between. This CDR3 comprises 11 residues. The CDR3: CSAKMDAGYTF. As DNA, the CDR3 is TGCAGTGCAAAGATGGACGCCGGCTACACCTTC.